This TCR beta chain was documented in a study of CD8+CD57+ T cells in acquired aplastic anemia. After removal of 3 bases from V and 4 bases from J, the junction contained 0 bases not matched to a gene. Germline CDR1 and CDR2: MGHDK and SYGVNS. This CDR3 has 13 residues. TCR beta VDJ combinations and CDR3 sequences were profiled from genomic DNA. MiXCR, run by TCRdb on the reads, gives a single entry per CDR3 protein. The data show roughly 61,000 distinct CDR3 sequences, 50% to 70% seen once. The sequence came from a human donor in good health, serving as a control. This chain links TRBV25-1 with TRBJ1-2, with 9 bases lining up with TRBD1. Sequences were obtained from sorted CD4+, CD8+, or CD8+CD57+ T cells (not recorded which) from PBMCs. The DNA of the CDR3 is TGTGCCAGCAGTGAGGGACAGGGCTATGGCTACACCTTC. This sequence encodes CASSEGQGYGYTF.